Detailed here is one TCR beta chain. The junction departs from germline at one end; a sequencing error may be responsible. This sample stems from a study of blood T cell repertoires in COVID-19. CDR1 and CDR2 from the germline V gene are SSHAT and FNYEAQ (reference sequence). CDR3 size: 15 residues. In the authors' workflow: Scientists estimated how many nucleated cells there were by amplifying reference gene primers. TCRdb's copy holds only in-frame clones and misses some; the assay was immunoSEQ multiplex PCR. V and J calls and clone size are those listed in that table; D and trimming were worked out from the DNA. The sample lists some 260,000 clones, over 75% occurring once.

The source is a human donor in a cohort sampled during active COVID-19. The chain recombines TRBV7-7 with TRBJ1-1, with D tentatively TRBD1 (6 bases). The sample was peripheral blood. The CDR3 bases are TGTGCTAGCAGCTTAGGGGGGCCTGGAGTAACTGAAGCTTTCTTT. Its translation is CASSLGGPGVTEAFF. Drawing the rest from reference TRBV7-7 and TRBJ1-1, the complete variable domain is GAGVSQSPRYKVTKRGQDVTLRCDPISSHATLYWYQQALGQGPEFLTYFNYEAQPDKSGLPSDRFSAERPEGSISTLTIQRTEQRDSAMYRCASSLGGPGVTEAFFGQGTRLTVV.